The rows below give T cell receptor beta chains drawn from one sample of a study of memory CD4+ T cells and cytomegalovirus serostatus. Only in-frame clones appear in the TCRdb table, and some are missing; sequencing was by immunoSEQ multiplex PCR. The sample lists approximately 53,000 clones; 82% were seen once. The sample was memory CD4+ T cells from blood. The receptor source for this set is an adult in good health and CMV-seronegative. The CDR3 runs from the conserved cysteine through the conserved F or W. D genes are given only for firm matches. Some rows have no size entry. The others give once, few or many, or a class for an expanded clone.

v_call	cdr3_length	d_call	clone_size	j_call	cdr3_nt	cdr3_aa
TRBV2	15	TRBD1	NA	TRBJ2-1	TGTGCCAGCAGTGTTGAGCAGGGGGCAAGGAATGAGCAGTTCTTC	CASSVEQGARNEQFF
TRBV2	15	TRBD1	few	TRBJ1-1	TGTGCCAGCATCTTCCGGGACAGGGGAAACACTGAAGCTTTCTTT	CASIFRDRGNTEAFF
TRBV7-2	13	NA	NA	TRBJ1-1	TGTGCCAGCAGCTTAGATCCACAGGTGTTCGCTTTCTTT	CASSLDPQVFAFF
TRBV10-3	14	NA	NA	TRBJ1-4	TGTGCCATCAGTGCACAGGGTGCCGACGAAAAACTGTTTTTT	CAISAQGADEKLFF
TRBV10-1	17	NA	NA	TRBJ1-4	TGCGCCAGCAGTGAGAAAAATCGGTTTCTTATAGAGGAAAAACTGTTTTTT	CASSEKNRFLIEEKLFF
TRBV4-2	13	NA	once	TRBJ2-5	TGTGCCAGCAGCCAAGATGTGGCAGAGACCCAGTACTTC	CASSQDVAETQYF
TRBV9	15	TRBD1	NA	TRBJ2-7	TGTGCCAGCAGCCCCACCGGACAGGGGTACTACGAGCAGTACTTC	CASSPTGQGYYEQYF
TRBV5-6	13	NA	NA	TRBJ1-2	TGTGCCAGCAGCTTGCAAGGGAACTATGGCTACACCTTC	CASSLQGNYGYTF
TRBV11-1	15	TRBD2	NA	TRBJ2-5	TGTGCCAGCAAAACTAGCGGATCGTACCAAGAGACCCAGTACTTC	CASKTSGSYQETQYF
TRBV27	15	NA	NA	TRBJ1-5	TGTGCCAGCAGTTTTCTGGGGGTAACCCCCCAGCCCCAGCATTTT	CASSFLGVTPQPQHF
TRBV15	16	NA	few	TRBJ1-1	TGTGCCACCAGCAGAGATTCCCGGCGGGCGAACACTGAAGCTTTCTTT	CATSRDSRRANTEAFF
TRBV5-5	14	TRBD1	NA	TRBJ2-5	TGTGCCAGCAGCTTTGGACAGGGCAGCGGGCCCCAGTACTTC	CASSFGQGSGPQYF
TRBV19	14	NA	NA	TRBJ1-5	TGTGCCAGTAGTATAGATAGTTGGGAGCAGCCCCAGCATTTT	CASSIDSWEQPQHF
TRBV30	16	NA	NA	TRBJ1-2	TGTGCCTGGAGTACTGGCAGTCCTCCGTCTAACTATGGCTACACCTTC	CAWSTGSPPSNYGYTF
TRBV2	16	NA	NA	TRBJ1-2	TGTGCCAGCCCCTCCCCCGGGACGCAGATCTCCTATGGCTACACCTTC	CASPSPGTQISYGYTF
TRBV7-9	13	TRBD1	NA	TRBJ2-7	TGTGCCAGCGGACAGGGCAGGGCCGACGAGCAGTACTTC	CASGQGRADEQYF
TRBV6-5	13	NA	NA	TRBJ1-5	TGTGCCAGCAGTTATCAGGTCAATCAGCCCCAGCATTTT	CASSYQVNQPQHF
TRBV6-1	16	NA	NA	TRBJ2-7	TGTGCCAGCAGTGCAGGTAGAACGAGCCCCACCTACGAGCAGTACTTC	CASSAGRTSPTYEQYF
TRBV4-1	15	NA	few	TRBJ1-2	TGCGCCAGCAGCCAAGATGAGGGTTGGGGAACTGGCTACACCTTC	CASSQDEGWGTGYTF
TRBV5-6	15	NA	NA	TRBJ1-2	TGTGCCAGCAGCTTTACTGTGACAGGATCCTATGGCTACACCTTC	CASSFTVTGSYGYTF
TRBV19	15	NA	NA	TRBJ1-5	TGTGCCAGTAAATACGGTGGCAATAGCAATCAGCCCCAGCATTTT	CASKYGGNSNQPQHF
TRBV27	15	TRBD1	NA	TRBJ2-2	TGTGCCAGCAGACTACAGGGGGTGAACACCGGGGAGCTGTTTTTT	CASRLQGVNTGELFF
TRBV5-1	16	TRBD1	few	TRBJ2-2	TGCGCCAGCAGCTTGTTTGGGACAGGGAGCACCGGGGAGCTGTTTTTT	CASSLFGTGSTGELFF
TRBV11-2	19	TRBD1	NA	TRBJ2-7	TGTGCCAGCAGCTCTGGGGGACAGGGGGCGTTCGGTCGGCGTGGCGAGCAGTACTTC	CASSSGGQGAFGRRGEQYF
TRBV30	14	NA	once	TRBJ2-3	TGTGCCTGGAGTCAGGGTTTAAGCACAGATACGCAGTATTTT	CAWSQGLSTDTQYF
TRBV19	14	NA	NA	TRBJ1-2	NA	CASTSGQGDYGYTF